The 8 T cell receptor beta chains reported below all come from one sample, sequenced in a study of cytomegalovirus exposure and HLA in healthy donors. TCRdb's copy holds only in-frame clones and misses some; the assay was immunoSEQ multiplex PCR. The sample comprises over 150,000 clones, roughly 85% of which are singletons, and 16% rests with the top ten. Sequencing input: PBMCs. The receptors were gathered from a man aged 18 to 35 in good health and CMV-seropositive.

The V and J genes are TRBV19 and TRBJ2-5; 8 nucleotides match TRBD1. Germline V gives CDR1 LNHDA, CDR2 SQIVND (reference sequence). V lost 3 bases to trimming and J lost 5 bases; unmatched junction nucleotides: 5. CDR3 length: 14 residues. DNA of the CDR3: TGTGCCAGTAGTATTCAGGGGGCGAGGGAGACCCAGTACTTC. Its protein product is CASSIQGARETQYF.

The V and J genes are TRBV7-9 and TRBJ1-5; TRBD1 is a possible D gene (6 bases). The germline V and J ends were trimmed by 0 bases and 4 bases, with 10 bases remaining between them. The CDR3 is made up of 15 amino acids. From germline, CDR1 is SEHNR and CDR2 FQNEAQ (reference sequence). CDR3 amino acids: CASSLAGHNNQPQHF. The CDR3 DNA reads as TGTGCCAGCAGCTTAGCGGGACACAATAATCAGCCCCAGCATTTT.

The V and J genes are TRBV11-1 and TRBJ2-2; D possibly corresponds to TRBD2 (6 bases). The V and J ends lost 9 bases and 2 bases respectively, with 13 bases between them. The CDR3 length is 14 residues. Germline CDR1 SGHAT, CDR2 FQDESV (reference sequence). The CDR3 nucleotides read TGTGCCAGTACCGGGACTCGCAACACCGGGGAGCTGTTTTTT. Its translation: CASTGTRNTGELFF.

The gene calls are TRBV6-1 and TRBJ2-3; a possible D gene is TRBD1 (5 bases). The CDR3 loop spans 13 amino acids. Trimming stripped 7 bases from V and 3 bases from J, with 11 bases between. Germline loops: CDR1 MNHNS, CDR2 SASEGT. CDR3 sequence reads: CASMTDPTDTQYF. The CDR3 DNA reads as TGTGCCAGCATGACAGATCCTACAGATACGCAGTATTTT.

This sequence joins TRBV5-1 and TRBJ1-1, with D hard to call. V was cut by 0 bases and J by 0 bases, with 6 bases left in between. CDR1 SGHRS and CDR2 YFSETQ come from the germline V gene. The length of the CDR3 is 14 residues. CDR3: CASSLDHMNTEAFF. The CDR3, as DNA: TGCGCCAGCAGCTTGGATCACATGAACACTGAAGCTTTCTTT.

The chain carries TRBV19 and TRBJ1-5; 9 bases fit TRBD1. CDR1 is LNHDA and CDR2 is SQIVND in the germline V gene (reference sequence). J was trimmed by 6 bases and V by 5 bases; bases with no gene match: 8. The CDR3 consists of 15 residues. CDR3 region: CASSRDRALSQPQHF. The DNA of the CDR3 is TGTGCCAGTAGTCGGGACAGGGCTCTCAGTCAGCCCCAGCATTTT. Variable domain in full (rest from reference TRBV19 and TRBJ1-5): DGGITQSPKYLFRKEGQNVTLSCEQNLNHDAMYWYRQDPGQGLRLIYYSQIVNDFQKGDIAEGYSVSREKKESFPLTVTSAQKNPTAFYLCASSRDRALSQPQHFGDGTRLSIL.

The CDR3 DNA follows: TGTGCCAGCAGTGAATCGGGGGGGACCTATGGCTACACCTTC. Translated: CASSESGGTYGYTF. V usage is TRBV6-1 and J usage is TRBJ1-2; tentatively, D is TRBD1 (5 bases). V lost 2 bases and J lost 4, with 11 bases in between. The CDR3 is 14 residues long. Germline assignment: CDR1 MNHNS and CDR2 SASEGT.

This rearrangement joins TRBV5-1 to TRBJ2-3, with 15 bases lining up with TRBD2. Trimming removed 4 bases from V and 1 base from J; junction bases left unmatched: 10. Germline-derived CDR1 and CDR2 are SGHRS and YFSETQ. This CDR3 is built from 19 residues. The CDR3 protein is CASSHGLAGGPSGTDTQYF. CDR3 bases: TGCGCCAGCAGCCATGGACTAGCGGGAGGGCCTTCCGGCACAGATACGCAGTATTTT.